These 15 T cell receptor beta chains were all obtained from the same sample, sequenced in a study of CD8+ T cells in alopecia areata. cDNA serving as the sequencing template came from extracted, reverse transcribed RNA. Using immunoSEQ multiplex PCR, the repertoire was profiled, and TCRdb retains in-frame clones only, with some absent. The sample has around 120,000 clones, more than 45% seen once; the top ten hold approximately 0.46%. Treatment indicated: oral pan-JAK inhibitor, 5-10 mg twice daily. Sequencing was performed on CD4+ T cells sorted from blood, taken at week 4, from a patient treated with tofacitinib. These receptors were obtained from a human donor with alopecia areata.

The chain is built from TRBV2 and TRBJ1-1, with 7 bases matching TRBD1. The V and J ends lost 6 bases and 4 bases, in that order; junction bases with no gene match: 5. CDR3 size: 13 residues. Germline V CDR1 and CDR2: SNHLY, FYNNEI. CDR3 sequence (DNA): TGTGCCAGCAGCGGACAGGTGCGCACTGAAGCTTTCTTT. Translation: CASSGQVRTEAFF. Based on the CDR3 plus reference TRBV2 and TRBJ1-1, the full variable domain is EPEVTQTPSHQVTQMGQEVILRCVPISNHLYFYWYRQILGQKVEFLVSFYNNEISEKSEIFDDQFSVERPDGSNFTLKIRSTKLEDSAMYFCASSGQVRTEAFFGQGTRLTVV.

The chain couples TRBV29-1 to TRBJ2-3; 10 bases fit TRBD1. The germline V gene encodes CDR1 SQVTM and CDR2 ANQGSEA. J lost 5 bases, V lost 2 bases, and 7 bases had no gene match. The CDR3 is 15 amino acids. CDR3 region: CSVEYLDRGRDTQYF. CDR3 DNA: TGCAGCGTTGAATATTTGGACAGGGGGAGAGATACGCAGTATTTT.

This clone was picked up a small number of times. This chain links TRBV5-5 with TRBJ1-2; maybe TRBD1 (6 bases). V was pared by 4 bases and J by 5 bases, with 21 bases between. The CDR3 runs 16 residues. Germline values: CDR1 SGHKS, CDR2 YYEKEE (reference sequence). The CDR3 sequence is CASSPERQARGYGYTF. CDR3 nucleotides: TGTGCCAGCAGCCCAGAAAGACAGGCTCGGGGGTATGGCTACACCTTC.

The chain joins TRBV29-1 to TRBJ2-7; D is possibly TRBD1 or TRBD2 (6 bases each). V lost 6 bases to trimming and J lost 2 bases, with 14 bases between them. The length of the CDR3 is 13 residues. Looked up from germline, CDR1 is SQVTM and CDR2 is ANQGSEA. Here the CDR3 DNA reads TGCAGCGTGGGGCAGGGGACTGCCTACGAGCAGTACTTC. This codes for CSVGQGTAYEQYF.

The CDR3 is CASTSLRDSSYEQYF. The CDR3 DNA reads TGTGCCAGCACCTCACTCCGGGACAGCTCCTACGAGCAGTACTTC. The chain employs TRBV6-1 and TRBJ2-7; 7 bases line up with TRBD1. Germline CDR1 is MNHNS and CDR2 is SASEGT. The V segment lost 7 bases and the J segment 0 bases; nucleotides outside the gene matches: 9. The CDR3 extends over 15 amino acids.

In its sample, this clone was seen a few times. The gene calls are TRBV7-9 and TRBJ2-3, with D tentatively TRBD2 (6 bases). The germline gives CDR1 SEHNR, CDR2 FQNEAQ (reference sequence). There are 15 residues in the CDR3. V dropped 3 bases and J dropped 0 bases, with 10 bases sitting between them. The CDR3 DNA is TGTGCCAGCAGCTTCTTGACTAGTAGCACAGATACGCAGTATTTT. Translated: CASSFLTSSTDTQYF.

V gene TRBV5-1 combines with J gene TRBJ2-5; D unclear. Germline-derived CDR1 and CDR2 are SGHRS and YFSETQ. The CDR3 has 15 amino acids. The ends were cut back, 1 base at V and 2 bases at J, with 12 bases in the middle. The CDR3, as DNA: TGCGCCAGCAGCTTGATGCCTGCTCAACAAGAGACCCAGTACTTC. Protein sequence: CASSLMPAQQETQYF.

V usage is TRBV4-1 and J usage is TRBJ2-3; 7 bases fit TRBD2. The germline V gene encodes CDR1 MGHRA and CDR2 YSYEKL. V lost 3 bases and J lost 5; bases outside the gene matches: 2. The CDR3 has 13 residues. CDR3 DNA: TGCGCCAGCAGCCAGCCGGGGGGAGATACGCAGTATTTT. The encoded protein is CASSQPGGDTQYF.

This chain links TRBV25-1 with TRBJ2-7, with TRBD2 matching 13 bases. CDR1 and CDR2 (germline): MGHDK, SYGVNS. Trimming removed 1 base from V and 7 bases from J; junction bases left unmatched: 7. The CDR3 spans 16 residues. CDR3 region: CASSESGLAGVKEQYF. The CDR3 coding sequence is TGTGCCAGCAGTGAATCCGGACTAGCGGGAGTAAAGGAGCAGTACTTC.

Points on this clone: The identical CDR3 is also encoded by other nucleotide sequences in the sample. This chain links TRBV27 with TRBJ1-1; the D is unclear. Trimming left V 3 bases short and J 0 bases short, with 8 bases between. The CDR3 runs to 14 residues. CDR1 and CDR2 (germline): MNHEY, SMNVEV (reference sequence). The CDR3 sequence is CASSLRTVNTEAFF. DNA of the CDR3: TGTGCCAGCAGTTTGAGAACGGTGAACACTGAAGCTTTCTTT.

Only a few counts were recorded for this clone. The V gene is TRBV5-1, the J gene TRBJ2-5, with D tentatively TRBD1 (5 bases). CDR3 size: 14 residues. Trimming took 0 bases from V and 7 from J, leaving 13 bases between them. CDR1 and CDR2 (germline): SGHRS, YFSETQ. The CDR3 sequence: CASSLETESWTQYF. The CDR3 DNA follows: TGCGCCAGCAGCTTGGAGACAGAGAGTTGGACCCAGTACTTC.

The chain employs TRBV5-1 and TRBJ1-4, with 7 bases lining up with TRBD1. The V gene's germline CDR1 is SGHRS and CDR2 YFSETQ. The CDR3 extends over 15 amino acids. Unmatched junction bases numbered 4, after V lost 0 bases and J lost 5 bases. The CDR3 coding sequence is TGCGCCAGCAGCTTGGCCGGGACAGTGAATGAAAAACTGTTTTTT. Translated: CASSLAGTVNEKLFF.

This clone was seen a handful of times. The rearrangement joins TRBV5-1 to TRBJ2-3; D remains unclear. This CDR3 contains 13 residues. Germline V CDR1 and CDR2: SGHRS, YFSETQ. V lost 3 bases to trimming and J lost 2 bases, with 7 bases between them. DNA for the CDR3: TGCGCCAGCAGCTATCAGATCACAGATACGCAGTATTTT. Amino acids: CASSYQITDTQYF.

The genes are TRBV28 and TRBJ1-4; 8 bases agree with TRBD1. This CDR3 is built from 15 residues. V trimming: 4 bases; J trimming: 8 bases; junction bases outside the gene matches: 9. The V gene's germline CDR1 is MDHEN and CDR2 SYDVKM. CDR3 amino acids: CASSSFGQGYEKLFF. Written as DNA, the CDR3 is TGTGCCAGCAGTTCCTTCGGACAGGGATACGAAAAACTGTTTTTT.

V usage is TRBV29-1 and J usage is TRBJ2-2; perhaps TRBD1 as D (5 bases). Germline CDR1 is SQVTM and CDR2 is ANQGSEA. The CDR3 loop spans 14 amino acids. V lost 1 base to trimming and J lost 6 bases, with 12 bases between them. The CDR3 loop reads CSVEGQTRAGELFF. The CDR3 DNA reads as TGCAGCGTTGAAGGACAGACCCGGGCCGGGGAGCTGTTTTTT.